A single sample is the source of the 7 T cell receptor beta chains below, sequenced in a study of shared clonotypes between healthy human individuals. Libraries were prepared by immunoSEQ multiplex PCR; TCRdb keeps only in-frame clonotypes and omits some of them. Among millions of clones listed, more than 80% were seen once. The specimen was naive CD4+ T cells sorted from blood. Noted subset: CD45RA+ positively selected. Source of these receptors: a man younger than 35 in good health.

This chain joins TRBV29-1 and TRBJ1-3; 7 nucleotides agree with TRBD1. This CDR3 is built from 13 residues. The junction had 6 bases not matched to a gene; V was cut back by 6 bases and J by 4 bases. Germline values: CDR1 SQVTM, CDR2 ANQGSEA. CDR3 nucleotide sequence: TGCAGCGTAGGGACAGCGGGCGGAAACACCATATATTTT. Protein sequence: CSVGTAGGNTIYF.

The chain uses TRBV30 and TRBJ1-2; 9 bases fit TRBD1. Per the germline V gene, CDR1 is GTSNPN and CDR2 is SVGIG (reference sequence). This CDR3 spans 14 amino acids. J gave up 4 bases and V 7 bases, and 10 bases lay outside the gene matches. In DNA form, the CDR3 reads TGTGCCTATTCACCGGGACAGGGAATCTATGGCTACACCTTC. Translating gives CAYSPGQGIYGYTF.

This clone was seen a single time. The genes are TRBV5-1 and TRBJ2-7, with 8 bases fitting TRBD2. The CDR3 loop spans 15 amino acids. Germline V gives CDR1 SGHRS, CDR2 YFSETQ. With V trimmed by 0 bases and J by 4 bases, 6 bases remained unmatched. The CDR3 nucleotides read TGCGCCAGCAGCTTGGAGAGCGGGGGAATATACGAGCAGTACTTC. Protein product: CASSLESGGIYEQYF.

This chain connects TRBV7-2 to TRBJ2-5; D possibly uses TRBD1 or TRBD2 (5 bases each). Trimming took off 1 base at V and 5 bases at J, with 5 bases between the two ends. Germline V lookup: CDR1 SGHTA, CDR2 FQGNSA. The length of the CDR3 is 12 residues. The CDR3 region is CASSLGDETQYF. CDR3 nucleotides: TGTGCCAGCAGCTTAGGGGACGAGACCCAGTACTTC.

This sequence joins TRBV28 and TRBJ1-6, with a weak D call TRBD1 (6 bases). Trimming left V 5 bases short and J 4 bases short, with 12 bases between. Germline lookup yields CDR1 MDHEN and CDR2 SYDVKM. The CDR3 length is 15 residues. The CDR3 spells CASSPWTDYNSPLHF. In nucleotides, the CDR3 is TGTGCCAGCAGTCCCTGGACAGATTATAATTCACCCCTCCACTTT.

The V gene is TRBV25-1, the J gene TRBJ2-2; TRBD2 matches 7 bases. From germline, CDR1 is MGHDK and CDR2 SYGVNS. The V segment lost 4 bases and the J segment 8 bases; nucleotides outside the gene matches: 13. The CDR3 sequence is 16 residues long. The CDR3 sequence: CASSGPAGELTGELFF. CDR3 DNA sequence: TGTGCCAGCAGTGGTCCTGCGGGAGAATTAACGGGGGAGCTGTTTTTT. Looking up the rest from reference TRBV25-1 and TRBJ2-2 gives the full variable domain: EADIYQTPRYLVIGTGKKITLECSQTMGHDKMYWYQQDPGMELHLIHYSYGVNSTEKGDLSSESTVSRIRTEHFPLTLESARPSHTSQYLCASSGPAGELTGELFFGEGSRLTVL.

This chain joins TRBV6-1 and TRBJ1-2; D is ambiguous. Trimming shortened V by 2 bases and J by 7 bases, and 14 bases separated the two germline ends. The CDR3 has 14 residues. Germline V CDR1 and CDR2: MNHNS, SASEGT. The CDR3 DNA is TGTGCCAGCAGTGAACGTTCGGGTTTTTCTGGCTACACCTTC. This translates into CASSERSGFSGYTF.